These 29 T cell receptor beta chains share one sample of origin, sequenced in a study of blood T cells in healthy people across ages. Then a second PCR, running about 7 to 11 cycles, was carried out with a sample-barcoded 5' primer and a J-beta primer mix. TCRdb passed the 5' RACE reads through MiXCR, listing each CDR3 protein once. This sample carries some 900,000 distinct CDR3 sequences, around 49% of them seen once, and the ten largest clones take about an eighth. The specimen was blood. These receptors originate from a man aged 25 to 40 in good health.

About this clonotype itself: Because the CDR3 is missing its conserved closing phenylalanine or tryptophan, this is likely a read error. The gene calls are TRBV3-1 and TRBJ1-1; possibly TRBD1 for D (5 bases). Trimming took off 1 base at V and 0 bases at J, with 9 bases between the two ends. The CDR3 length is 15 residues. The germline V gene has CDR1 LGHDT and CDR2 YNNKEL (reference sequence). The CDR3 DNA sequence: TGTGCCAGCAGCCAAGGGAGGACACTGAACACTGAAGCTTTCCTT. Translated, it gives CASSQGRTLNTEAFL.

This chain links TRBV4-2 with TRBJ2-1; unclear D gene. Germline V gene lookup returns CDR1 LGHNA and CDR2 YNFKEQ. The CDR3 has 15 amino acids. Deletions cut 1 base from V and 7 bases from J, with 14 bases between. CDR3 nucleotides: TGTGCCAGCAGCCAAGGAGTGACTCCTGGAAATGAGCAGTTCTTC. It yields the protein CASSQGVTPGNEQFF.

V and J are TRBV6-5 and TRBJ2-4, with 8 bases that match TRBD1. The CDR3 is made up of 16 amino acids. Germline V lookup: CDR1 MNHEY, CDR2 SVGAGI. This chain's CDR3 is CVGRAPVGRGPNIQYF. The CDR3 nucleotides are TGTGTCGGCAGAGCCCCGGTAGGCAGGGGGCCGAACATTCAGTACTTC.

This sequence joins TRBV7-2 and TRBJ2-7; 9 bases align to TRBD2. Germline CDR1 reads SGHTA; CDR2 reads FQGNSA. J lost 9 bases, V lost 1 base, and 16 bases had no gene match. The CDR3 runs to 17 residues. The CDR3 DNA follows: TGTGCCAGCAGCTTAGAGGGCGCGGGGGGGTCTCCATACTCGCAGTACTTC. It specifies CASSLEGAGGSPYSQYF.

The CDR3 DNA reads as TGTGCCAGTCTTCAGGCGGGGGGGCGTAATGAGCAGTTCTTC. This encodes CASLQAGGRNEQFF. J is TRBJ2-1 and V is TRBV19; 9 positions match TRBD2. The CDR3 is made up of 14 amino acids. Unmatched junction bases numbered 9, after V lost 8 bases and J lost 7 bases. Germline-derived CDR1 and CDR2 are LNHDA and SQIVND (reference sequence). Supplemented by reference TRBV19 and TRBJ2-1, the full variable domain reads DGGITQSPKYLFRKEGQNVTLSCEQNLNHDAMYWYRQDPGQGLRLIYYSQIVNDFQKGDIAEGYSVSREKKESFPLTVTSAQKNPTAFYLCASLQAGGRNEQFFGPGTRLTVL.

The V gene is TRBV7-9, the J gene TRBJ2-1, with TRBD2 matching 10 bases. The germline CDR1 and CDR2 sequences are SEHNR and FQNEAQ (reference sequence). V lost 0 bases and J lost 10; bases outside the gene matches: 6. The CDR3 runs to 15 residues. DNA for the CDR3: TGTGCCAGCAGCTTAGCCGTAGCGGGGGGCCACGAGCAGTTCTTC. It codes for CASSLAVAGGHEQFF.

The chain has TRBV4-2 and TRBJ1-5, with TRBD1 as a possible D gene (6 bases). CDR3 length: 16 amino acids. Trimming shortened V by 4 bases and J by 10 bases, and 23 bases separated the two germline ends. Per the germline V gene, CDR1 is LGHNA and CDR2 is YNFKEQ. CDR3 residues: CASSPTTGGRLGPQHF. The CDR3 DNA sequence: TGTGCCAGCAGCCCGACCACGGGGGGCCGACTCGGACCCCAGCATTTT.

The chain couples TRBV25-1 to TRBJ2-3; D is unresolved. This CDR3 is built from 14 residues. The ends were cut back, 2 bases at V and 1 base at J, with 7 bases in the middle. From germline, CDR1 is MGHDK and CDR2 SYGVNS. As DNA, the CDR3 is TGTGCCAGCAGTGAAGTGGAACGCACAGATACGCAGTATTTT. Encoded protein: CASSEVERTDTQYF.

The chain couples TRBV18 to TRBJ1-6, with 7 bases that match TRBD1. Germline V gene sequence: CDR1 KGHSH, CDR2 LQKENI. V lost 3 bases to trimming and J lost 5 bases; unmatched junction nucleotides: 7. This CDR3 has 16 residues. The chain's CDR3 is CASSPGGTDNNSPLHF. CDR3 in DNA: TGTGCCAGCTCACCGGGAGGGACAGACAATAATTCACCCCTCCACTTT.

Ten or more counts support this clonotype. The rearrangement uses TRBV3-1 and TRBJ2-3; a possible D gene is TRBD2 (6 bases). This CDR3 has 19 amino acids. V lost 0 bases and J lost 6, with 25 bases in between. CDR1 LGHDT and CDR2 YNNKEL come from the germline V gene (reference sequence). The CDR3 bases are TGTGCCAGCAGCCAAGATATTCGGGTTGGGGACTTCTCAATGGATACGCAGTATTTT. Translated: CASSQDIRVGDFSMDTQYF.

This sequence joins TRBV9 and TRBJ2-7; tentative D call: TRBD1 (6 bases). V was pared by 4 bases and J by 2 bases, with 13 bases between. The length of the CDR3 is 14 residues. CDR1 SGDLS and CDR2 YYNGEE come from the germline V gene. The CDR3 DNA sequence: TGTGCCAGCAGCCCCTGGGACACCCCCTACGAGCAGTACTTC. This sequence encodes CASSPWDTPYEQYF.

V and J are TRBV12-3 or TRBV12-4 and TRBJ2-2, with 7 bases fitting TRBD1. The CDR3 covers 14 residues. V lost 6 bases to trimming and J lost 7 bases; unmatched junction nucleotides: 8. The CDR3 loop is CASSPGQWGGELFF. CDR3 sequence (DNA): TGTGCCAGCAGCCCGGGACAGTGGGGCGGGGAGCTGTTTTTT.

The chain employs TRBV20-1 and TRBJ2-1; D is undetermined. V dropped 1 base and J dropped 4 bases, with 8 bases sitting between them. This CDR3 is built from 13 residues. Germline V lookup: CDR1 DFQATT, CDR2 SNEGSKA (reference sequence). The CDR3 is CSARAPEYNEQFF. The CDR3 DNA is TGCAGTGCTAGAGCCCCCGAGTACAATGAGCAGTTCTTC.

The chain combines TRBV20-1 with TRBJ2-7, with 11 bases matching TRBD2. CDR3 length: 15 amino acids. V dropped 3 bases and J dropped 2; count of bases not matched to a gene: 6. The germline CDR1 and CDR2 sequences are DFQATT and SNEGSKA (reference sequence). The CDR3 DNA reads TGCAGTGCTAGCTCTGGGACTAGCGGTACCTACGAGCAGTACTTC. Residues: CSASSGTSGTYEQYF.

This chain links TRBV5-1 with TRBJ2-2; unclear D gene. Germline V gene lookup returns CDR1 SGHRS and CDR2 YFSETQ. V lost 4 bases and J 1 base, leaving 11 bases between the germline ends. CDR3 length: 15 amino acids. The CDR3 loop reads CASSIREGNTGELFF. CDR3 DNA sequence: TGCGCCAGCAGCATACGAGAAGGGAACACCGGGGAGCTGTTTTTT.

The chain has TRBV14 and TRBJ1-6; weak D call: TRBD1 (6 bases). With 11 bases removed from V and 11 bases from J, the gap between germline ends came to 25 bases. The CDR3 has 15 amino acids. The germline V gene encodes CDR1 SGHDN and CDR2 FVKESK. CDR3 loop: CASRGPFGKNAPLHF. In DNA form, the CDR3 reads TGTGCCTCTCGGGGGCCCTTCGGGAAAAATGCACCCCTCCACTTT.

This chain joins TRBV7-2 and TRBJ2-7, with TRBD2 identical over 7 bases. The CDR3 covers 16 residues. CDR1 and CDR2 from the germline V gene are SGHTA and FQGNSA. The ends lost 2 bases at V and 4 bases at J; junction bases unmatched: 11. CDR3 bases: TGTGCCAGCAGCTTAAGGTTGGCCAGCGGGATGTACGAGCAGTACTTC. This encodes CASSLRLASGMYEQYF.

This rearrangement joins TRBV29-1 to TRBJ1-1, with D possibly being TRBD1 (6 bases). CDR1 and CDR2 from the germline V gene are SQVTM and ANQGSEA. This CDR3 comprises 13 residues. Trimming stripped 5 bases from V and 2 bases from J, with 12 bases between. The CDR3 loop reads CSVRARGNTEAFF. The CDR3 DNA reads TGCAGCGTTCGTGCCAGGGGAAACACTGAAGCTTTCTTT.

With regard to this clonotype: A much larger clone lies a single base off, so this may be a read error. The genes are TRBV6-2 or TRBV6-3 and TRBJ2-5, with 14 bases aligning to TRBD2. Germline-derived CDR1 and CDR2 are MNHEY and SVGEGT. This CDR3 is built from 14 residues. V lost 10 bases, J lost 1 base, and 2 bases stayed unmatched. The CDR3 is CAIGTSGGQETQYF. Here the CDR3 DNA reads TGTGCCATCGGGACTAGCGGGGGCCAAGAGACCCAGTACTTC.

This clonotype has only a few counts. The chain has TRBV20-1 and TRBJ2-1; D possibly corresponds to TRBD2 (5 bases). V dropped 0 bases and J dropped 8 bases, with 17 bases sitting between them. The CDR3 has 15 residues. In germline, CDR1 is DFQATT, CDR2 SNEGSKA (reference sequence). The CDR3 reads CSARDGGRRGDEQFF. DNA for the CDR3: TGCAGTGCTAGAGATGGAGGACGAAGAGGCGATGAGCAGTTCTTC.

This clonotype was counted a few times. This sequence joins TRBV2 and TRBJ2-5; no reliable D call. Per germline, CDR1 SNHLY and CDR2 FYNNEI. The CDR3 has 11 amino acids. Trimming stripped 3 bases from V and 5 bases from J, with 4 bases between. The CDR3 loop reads CASSDWETQYF. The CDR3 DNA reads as TGTGCCAGCAGTGACTGGGAGACCCAGTACTTC. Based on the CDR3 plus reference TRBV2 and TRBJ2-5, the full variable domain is EPEVTQTPSHQVTQMGQEVILRCVPISNHLYFYWYRQILGQKVEFLVSFYNNEISEKSEIFDDQFSVERPDGSNFTLKIRSTKLEDSAMYFCASSDWETQYFGPGTRLLVL.

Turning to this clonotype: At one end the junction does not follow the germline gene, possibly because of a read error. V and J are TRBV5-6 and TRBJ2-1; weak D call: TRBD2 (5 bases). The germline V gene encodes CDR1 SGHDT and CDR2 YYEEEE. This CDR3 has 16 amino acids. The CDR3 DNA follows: TGTGCCAGCAGCTCGGGGAGCATTATAACTTACAGTGAGCAGTTCTTC. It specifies CASSSGSIITYSEQFF. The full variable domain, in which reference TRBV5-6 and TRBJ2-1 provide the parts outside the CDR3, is DAGVTQSPTHLIKTRGQQVTLRCSPKSGHDTVSWYQQALGQGPQFIFQYYEEEERQRGNFPDRFSGHQFPNYSSELNVNALLLGDSALYLCASSSGSIITYSEQFFGPGTRLTVL.

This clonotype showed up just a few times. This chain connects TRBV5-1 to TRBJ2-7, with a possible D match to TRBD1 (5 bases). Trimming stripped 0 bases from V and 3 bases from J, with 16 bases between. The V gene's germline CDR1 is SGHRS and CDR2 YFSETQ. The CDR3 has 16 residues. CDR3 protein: CASSLVTGPLDYEQYF. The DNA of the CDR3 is TGCGCCAGCAGCTTGGTAACAGGCCCCCTGGACTACGAGCAGTACTTC.

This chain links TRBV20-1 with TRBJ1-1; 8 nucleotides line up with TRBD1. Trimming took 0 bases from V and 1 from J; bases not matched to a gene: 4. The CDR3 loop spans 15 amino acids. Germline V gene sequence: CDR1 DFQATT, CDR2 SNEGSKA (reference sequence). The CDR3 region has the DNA TGCAGTGCTAGAGATGCAGGGGGCTCGAACACTGAAGCTTTCTTT. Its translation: CSARDAGGSNTEAFF.

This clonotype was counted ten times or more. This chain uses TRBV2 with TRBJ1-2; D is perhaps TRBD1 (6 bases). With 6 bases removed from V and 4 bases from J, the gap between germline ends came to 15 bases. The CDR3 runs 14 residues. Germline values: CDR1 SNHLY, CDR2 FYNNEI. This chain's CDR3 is CASRVDRTSYGYTF. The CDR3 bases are TGTGCCAGCAGGGTAGACAGGACTTCCTATGGCTACACCTTC.

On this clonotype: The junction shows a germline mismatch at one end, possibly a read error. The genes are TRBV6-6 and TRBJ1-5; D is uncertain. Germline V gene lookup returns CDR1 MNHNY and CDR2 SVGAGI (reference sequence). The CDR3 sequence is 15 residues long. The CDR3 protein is CASSYGQTFVQPQHF. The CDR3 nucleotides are TGTGCCAGCAGTTACGGCCAAACCTTTGTGCAGCCTCAGCATTTT.

CDR3 coding DNA: TGTGCCAGCAGCGGGAATGGCTACACCTTC. Translating it yields CASSGNGYTF. The chain carries TRBV12-3 or TRBV12-4 and TRBJ1-2, with D unresolved. V was cut by 6 bases and J by 6 bases, with 5 bases left in between. CDR3 size: 10 residues.

The CDR3 protein is CASSPIGVGVSYEQYF. CDR3 nucleotides: TGCGCCAGCAGCCCCATCGGGGTTGGGGTTTCCTACGAGCAGTACTTC. The chain is built from TRBV4-1 and TRBJ2-7; D is possibly TRBD2 (5 bases). Trimming shortened V by 4 bases and J by 1 base, and 17 bases separated the two germline ends. CDR1 is MGHRA and CDR2 is YSYEKL in the germline V gene. The length of the CDR3 is 16 residues.

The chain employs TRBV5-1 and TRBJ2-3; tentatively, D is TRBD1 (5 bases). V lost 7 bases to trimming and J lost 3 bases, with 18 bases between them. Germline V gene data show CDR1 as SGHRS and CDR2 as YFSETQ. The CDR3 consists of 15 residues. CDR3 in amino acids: CASAPLGHGTDTQYF. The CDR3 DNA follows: TGCGCCAGCGCCCCGTTGGGGCATGGGACAGATACGCAGTATTTT.